This entry lists 23 T cell receptor beta chains sequenced from one sample in a study of Ad26.COV2.S vaccination and SARS-CoV-2 variants. Sequencing used immunoSEQ multiplex PCR; TCRdb keeps in-frame clones, though not all of them. This table has around 270,000 clones, around 90% appearing once. The treatment is: some 20 received Ad26.COV2.S at low or high dose, single or two shots; roughly five received placebo; per-sample allocation not given. Sampling was performed 63 days after the first vaccine or placebo injection. The sequencing used peripheral blood, collected in a trial of Ad26.COV2.S vaccine versus placebo. These receptors originate from a person aged 18 to 65 who received the Ad26.COV2.S COVID-19 vaccine or a placebo.

The V and J genes are TRBV2 and TRBJ2-7; 12 bases map to TRBD1. V was clipped by 8 bases and J by 4 bases; unmatched bases: 6. The CDR3 totals 14 residues. Germline-derived CDR1 and CDR2 are SNHLY and FYNNEI. The CDR3 protein is CASLPGQGAYEQYV. The CDR3 DNA reads TGTGCCAGCCTACCGGGACAGGGGGCATACGAGCAGTACGTC.

This clone appeared a single time. This chain links TRBV5-1 with TRBJ2-1; D remains ambiguous. The CDR3 covers 17 residues. Trimming shortened V by 1 base and J by 2 bases, and 16 bases separated the two germline ends. Germline V gene data show CDR1 as SGHRS and CDR2 as YFSETQ. The CDR3 sequence: CASSLLYNGGTYNEQFF. In nucleotides, the CDR3 is TGCGCCAGCAGCTTGTTGTACAACGGCGGAACCTACAATGAGCAGTTCTTC.

The rearrangement links TRBV7-9 to TRBJ2-2, with D unclear. The CDR3 extends over 15 amino acids. Trimming shortened V by 5 bases and J by 2 bases, and 12 bases separated the two germline ends. Germline V lookup: CDR1 SEHNR, CDR2 FQNEAQ (reference sequence). CDR3 coding DNA: TGTGCCAGCAGCCTGGAGTCCCTCAACACCGGGGAGCTGTTTTTT. This sequence encodes CASSLESLNTGELFF.

CDR3 nucleotides: TGTGCCACCAGCACCAATAACTATGGCTACACCTTC. As protein: CATSTNNYGYTF. The chain has TRBV15 and TRBJ1-2, with D unresolved. The V and J ends lost 4 bases and 1 base respectively, with 4 bases between them. CDR3 length: 12 amino acids. Germline CDR1 and CDR2: LNHNV and YYDKDF (reference sequence).

Regarding this clone: Other DNA sequences in this sample translate to the same CDR3. The chain employs TRBV6-2 or TRBV6-3 and TRBJ1-3; the D is unclear. Germline V gives CDR1 MNHEY, CDR2 SVGEGT. The CDR3 runs to 16 residues. The V end was cut by 5 bases, the J end by 0 bases, with 14 bases between. The CDR3 sequence: CASSARRGFSGNTIYF. The CDR3 nucleotides read TGTGCCAGCAGTGCCCGGAGAGGATTCTCTGGAAACACCATATATTTT.

Here the CDR3 reads CASSGKGARDQPQHF. CDR3 bases: TGTGCCAGCAGCGGTAAGGGGGCGAGGGATCAGCCCCAGCATTTT. This chain connects TRBV16 to TRBJ1-5, with 7 nucleotides matching TRBD1. In germline, CDR1 is KGHSY, CDR2 FQNENV. The V segment lost 5 bases and the J segment 5 bases; nucleotides outside the gene matches: 9. The CDR3 runs to 15 residues.

The rearrangement links TRBV25-1 to TRBJ2-4; 12 positions agree with TRBD2. CDR1 MGHDK and CDR2 SYGVNS come from the germline V gene. Trimming took 4 bases from V and 9 from J; bases not matched to a gene: 13. This CDR3 is built from 17 residues. The chain's CDR3 is CASSARTSGELVGIQYF. CDR3 DNA sequence: TGTGCCAGCAGTGCCCGGACTAGCGGGGAGCTCGTGGGCATTCAGTACTTC.

This chain joins TRBV10-1 and TRBJ2-1; tentatively, D is TRBD1 (6 bases). The CDR3 is made up of 15 amino acids. Germline CDR1 is WNHNN and CDR2 is SYGVQD (reference sequence). V lost 4 bases and J 5 bases, leaving 15 bases between the germline ends. This chain's CDR3 is CASSAGAETNNEQFF. The DNA for the CDR3 is TGCGCCAGCAGTGCAGGGGCCGAGACAAACAATGAGCAGTTCTTC.

V is TRBV5-1 and J is TRBJ2-5; D remains unclear. The V end was cut by 1 base, the J end by 2 bases, with 15 bases between. The CDR3 runs 16 residues. Germline V gives CDR1 SGHRS, CDR2 YFSETQ. The CDR3 reads CASSLKWQDLQETQYF. DNA for the CDR3: TGCGCCAGCAGCTTGAAATGGCAGGACCTTCAAGAGACCCAGTACTTC.

The V gene is TRBV15, the J gene TRBJ2-7, with 11 bases aligning to TRBD2. The V segment lost 4 bases and the J segment 6 bases; nucleotides outside the gene matches: 11. This CDR3 comprises 16 residues. Germline CDR1 LNHNV, CDR2 YYDKDF (reference sequence). The CDR3 DNA reads as TGTGCCACCAGCACGATAGCGGGAGGGCCCATGAGCGAGCAGTACGTC. Its protein product is CATSTIAGGPMSEQYV.

This chain links TRBV27 with TRBJ2-3; D remains unclear. Germline-derived CDR1 and CDR2 are MNHEY and SMNVEV (reference sequence). The CDR3 is 14 amino acids. The V end was cut by 11 bases, the J end by 4 bases, with 19 bases between. CDR3: CACRPGTLPDTQYF. CDR3 nucleotides: TGTGCCTGCCGACCAGGAACCCTCCCAGATACGCAGTATTTT.

The chain has TRBV6-5 and TRBJ1-4; D might be TRBD1 (6 bases). The CDR3 has 16 amino acids. Per the germline V gene, CDR1 is MNHEY and CDR2 is SVGAGI. Trimming cost V 4 bases and J 5 bases, with 17 bases left between them. The CDR3 DNA is TGTGCCAGCAGTTGGTCGCGGGACAAAGGCAATGAAAAACTGTTTTTT. It specifies CASSWSRDKGNEKLFF.

The chain has TRBV5-5 and TRBJ2-1; 10 bases align to TRBD2. After removal of 5 bases from V and 5 bases from J, the junction contained 7 bases not matched to a gene. The CDR3 sequence is 15 residues long. CDR1 is SGHKS, CDR2 YYEKEE, per germline (reference sequence). CDR3 coding DNA: TGTGCCAGCAGTTTCCTAGCGGGAGAGAACAATGAGCAGTTCTTC. Its translation is CASSFLAGENNEQFF.

The chain carries TRBV7-8 and TRBJ1-6; the D gene is possibly TRBD1 (5 bases). This CDR3 spans 16 amino acids. V gave up 5 bases and J gave up 4 bases, with 15 bases separating them. Germline loops: CDR1 SGHVS, CDR2 FQNEAQ. CDR3 sequence reads: CASSRTQGNYNSPLHF. DNA for the CDR3: TGTGCCAGCAGCCGCACTCAGGGAAATTATAATTCACCCCTCCACTTT.

This clone was detected only once. The CDR3 sequence: CASNSGRPGANVLTF. The CDR3 DNA reads TGTGCCAGCAACTCTGGGAGGCCTGGGGCCAACGTCCTGACTTTC. The J gene is TRBJ2-6, the V gene TRBV7-9; D is possibly TRBD2 (6 bases). The V end was cut by 7 bases, the J end by 2 bases, with 12 bases between. Germline assignment: CDR1 SEHNR and CDR2 FQNEAQ (reference sequence). The CDR3 covers 15 residues.

J is TRBJ2-1 and V is TRBV19; TRBD1 aligns across 9 bases. Trimming took 7 bases from V and 3 from J; bases not matched to a gene: 4. Germline V gene sequence: CDR1 LNHDA, CDR2 SQIVND (reference sequence). CDR3 length equals 14 residues. CDR3 protein: CASTATGGYNEQFF. The CDR3 region has the DNA TGTGCCAGTACCGCGACAGGGGGCTACAATGAGCAGTTCTTC.

The rearrangement joins TRBV10-3 to TRBJ2-7, with 10 bases fitting TRBD2. V dropped 5 bases and J dropped 5; count of bases not matched to a gene: 12. This CDR3 has 16 amino acids. Germline V CDR1 and CDR2: ENHRY, SYGVKD. The CDR3 DNA reads TGTGCCATCAGTCCTAGCGGGAGAGGAAGGCCTAACGAGCAGTACGTC. Its protein product is CAISPSGRGRPNEQYV.

V and J are TRBV9 and TRBJ2-7; D not resolved. This CDR3 comprises 14 residues. Trimming removed 1 base at V and 0 bases at J, with 8 bases between. Germline V gene data show CDR1 as SGDLS and CDR2 as YYNGEE. The CDR3 here is CASSVTVSSYEQYF. The CDR3 nucleotides read TGTGCCAGCAGCGTAACGGTTAGCTCCTACGAGCAGTACTTC.

V is TRBV5-4 and J is TRBJ2-2; weak D call: TRBD2 (5 bases). The CDR3 is 14 amino acids. V was pared by 4 bases and J by 4 bases, with 11 bases between. Germline V gene data show CDR1 as SGHNT and CDR2 as YYREEE (reference sequence). The CDR3 DNA sequence: TGTGCCAGCAGCCCCGGACTGTTCACCGGGGAGCTGTTTTTT. This encodes CASSPGLFTGELFF.

The rearrangement uses TRBV5-1 and TRBJ2-4, with D perhaps TRBD1 (8 bases). This CDR3 spans 20 amino acids. Germline lookup yields CDR1 SGHRS and CDR2 YFSETQ. Trimming pared 0 bases from V and 1 base from J, leaving 23 bases between. The CDR3 loop reads CASSLGFSDREGSAKNIQYF. The CDR3 coding sequence is TGCGCCAGCAGCTTGGGTTTTTCGGACAGGGAGGGTTCGGCCAAAAACATTCAGTACTTC.

The chain carries TRBV10-3 and TRBJ2-3; TRBD2 agrees at 11 bases. With V trimmed by 3 bases and J by 2 bases, 13 bases remained unmatched. CDR1 ENHRY and CDR2 SYGVKD come from the germline V gene. This CDR3 has 19 residues. The CDR3 loop is CAISDLGAASGGYTDTQYF. The CDR3 DNA reads as TGTGCCATCAGTGATTTGGGAGCTGCTAGCGGGGGGTACACAGATACGCAGTATTTT.

J is TRBJ1-1 and V is TRBV19; D remains ambiguous. CDR1 is LNHDA, CDR2 SQIVND, per germline (reference sequence). V lost 6 bases and J lost 1, with 0 bases in between. CDR3 length: 10 amino acids. The CDR3 coding sequence is TGTGCCAGTAGGAACACTGAAGCTTTCTTT. Its translation is CASRNTEAFF.

This clone has just a few counts. The CDR3 is CASRRTQLSYGYTF. The CDR3 coding sequence is TGTGCCAGCAGGCGGACTCAATTGAGCTATGGCTACACCTTC. The chain combines TRBV27 with TRBJ1-2; unclear D gene. Germline V gene lookup returns CDR1 MNHEY and CDR2 SMNVEV (reference sequence). The CDR3 consists of 14 residues. Trimming stripped 6 bases from V and 4 bases from J, with 15 bases between.